Shown below are 8 T cell receptor beta chains from a single sample sequenced in a study of blood T cells in healthy people across ages. Using a J-beta primer mix together with a sample-barcoded 5' primer, a second PCR was run for roughly 6 to 12 cycles. TCRdb re-called the 5' RACE reads with MiXCR, one entry per CDR3 protein. The sample lists around 1,800,000 distinct CDR3 sequences; 39% were seen once. The material sequenced was blood. All receptors derive from a human donor in good health.

The gene calls are TRBV7-8 and TRBJ2-3; D unresolved. Germline V gene data show CDR1 as SGHVS and CDR2 as FQNEAQ. The CDR3 has 16 amino acids. V was shortened by 5 bases and J by 3 bases, with 18 bases between the two germline ends. The CDR3 coding sequence is TGTGCCAGCAGCCCCCCGCGGATAAGCCGGACAGATACGCAGTATTTT. Its protein product is CASSPPRISRTDTQYF.

The rearrangement links TRBV12-3 or TRBV12-4 to TRBJ1-1; D is undetermined. The CDR3 consists of 14 residues. Trimming left V 2 bases short and J 2 bases short, with 9 bases between. The CDR3 protein is CASSLQRGNTEAFF. The CDR3 DNA follows: TGTGCCAGCAGTTTACAGCGGGGTAACACTGAAGCTTTCTTT.

The chain combines TRBV6-5 with TRBJ2-5; D may be TRBD1 or TRBD2 (5 bases each). The last part of the DNA fits TRBJ2-7 better; the J call may be wrong. There are 13 residues in the CDR3. Germline V gene lookup returns CDR1 MNHEY and CDR2 SVGAGI. In DNA form, the CDR3 reads TGTGCCAGCAGTTCCTGGGCAGGGAGCGAGCAGTACTTC. Translating gives CASSSWAGSEQYF.

V and J are TRBV7-2 and TRBJ2-1, with 16 bases identical to TRBD2. From germline, CDR1 is SGHTA and CDR2 FQGNSA. J gave up 4 bases and V 7 bases, and 16 bases lay outside the gene matches. The CDR3 contains 20 residues. CDR3 protein: CASTPQPGLAGGELYNEQFF. The CDR3 DNA reads as TGTGCCAGCACCCCTCAGCCGGGACTAGCGGGGGGGGAGCTTTACAATGAGCAGTTCTTC.

This sequence joins TRBV4-3 and TRBJ1-2, with TRBD1 matching over 7 bases. CDR1 and CDR2 from the germline V gene are LGHNA and YSLEER. With V trimmed by 4 bases and J by 6 bases, 11 bases remained unmatched. There are 15 residues in the CDR3. The chain's CDR3 is CASSLGGRGDHGYTF. CDR3 bases: TGCGCCAGCAGCCTAGGGGGCCGGGGGGACCATGGCTACACCTTC.

The rearrangement joins TRBV7-3 to TRBJ2-5; D is perhaps TRBD1 (5 bases). Trimming left V 4 bases short and J 5 bases short, with 17 bases between. This CDR3 comprises 15 residues. Germline CDR1 SGHTA, CDR2 FQGTGA. CDR3 region: CASSWNVGAGETQYF. DNA for the CDR3: TGTGCCAGCAGCTGGAACGTAGGGGCCGGGGAGACCCAGTACTTC.

This clonotype occurred a few times. V gene TRBV3-1 combines with J gene TRBJ2-1; weak D call: TRBD2 (5 bases). Trimming took 1 base from V and 10 from J, leaving 14 bases between them. The length of the CDR3 is 14 residues. Germline V gene data show CDR1 as LGHDT and CDR2 as YNNKEL (reference sequence). The CDR3 bases are TGTGCCAGCAGCCAAGTAAGCGGCGGATTGGAGCAGTTCTTC. Encoded protein: CASSQVSGGLEQFF.

The rearrangement uses TRBV20-1 and TRBJ1-1; the D gene is possibly TRBD1 (6 bases). The CDR3 has 11 residues. From germline, CDR1 is DFQATT and CDR2 SNEGSKA (reference sequence). The V and J ends lost 5 bases and 6 bases respectively, with 10 bases between them. CDR3 DNA sequence: TGCAGTGCTGAGGGGGGCCCTGAAGCTTTCTTT. Its translation is CSAEGGPEAFF.